This T cell receptor (beta chain) originates from a study of OX40 agonist ivuxolimab in advanced cancers. Background for the entire study: Ivuxolimab was a fully human IgG2 agonistic monoclonal antibody targeting the costimulatory receptor OX40 (CD134). Three dose-escalation patients achieved partial responses, one with hepatocellular carcinoma and two with cutaneous melanoma. Intravenous ivuxolimab was administered to patients every 2 weeks at six dose levels: 0.01, 0.1, 0.3, 1.5, 3 and 10 mg/kg. The purpose of peripheral TCRbeta sequencing was to test whether ivuxolimab changed TCR sequence diversity and led to clonal T-cell expansion. A male proportion of roughly 85% and a mean age of around 60 years, ranging from 23 to 79, were recorded for the dose-escalation cohort. Prior anti-PD-1, anti-PD-L1 or anti-CTLA-4 therapy was permitted, and checkpoint inhibitors had been received by about 44% of dose-escalation patients. Of the approximately 50 dose-escalation patients, hepatocellular carcinoma was present in about 19, melanoma in approximately 15, renal cell carcinoma in 9 and head and neck cancer in 9. The paper reports the monotherapy dose-escalation portion (N = 52 patients) of the phase I ivuxolimab trial. Study-wide conclusions, independent of this receptor: Which antigens the clonally expanded peripheral T cells were specific for was not determined. On average, CD8+ T cells showed more expanded clones than CD4+ T cells after ivuxolimab. Partial responders in the 0.1-3.0 mg/kg groups had among the lowest normalized peripheral clonal expansion, especially among CD8+ T cells. At doses of 0.1 to 3.0 mg/kg, clonal expansion of both CD4+ and CD8+ T cells in blood was seen between baseline and week 6. Low levels of normalized T-cell clonal expansion were also seen in some patients who did not respond.

To note about this clone: Its cognate antigen has yet to be identified. The input lacks base qualities; no much larger clone sits a single base away.

Patients with autoimmune disease history or receiving systemic immunosuppression were excluded from the trial. Peripheral blood for TCR sequencing was drawn from every dose cohort at baseline, at cycle 4 day 1 and at cycle 7 day 1. The samples were drawn from a first-in-human, open-label, multicenter phase I dose-escalation trial of ivuxolimab. Adults with locally advanced or metastatic melanoma, renal cell carcinoma, hepatocellular carcinoma or head and neck squamous cell carcinoma were enrolled in the trial. Before TCR sequencing, CD4+ T cells and CD8+ T cells from peripheral blood were sorted into separate populations. Genomic DNA was extracted from sorted cells for sequencing of the TCRbeta CDR3 region. The immunoSEQ Assay was used for sequencing of TCRbeta CDR3 regions. TCRdb provides this immuneACCESS table in a form limited to in-frame rearrangements. Some clones are lacking; in checked studies, under half of them reflect an unresolved V gene, and why the rest are absent is not known. Counted in this sample were about 68,000 clones; approximately 83% of them appeared once. Under 1.5% of the sample goes to the ten largest clones.

The CDR3 runs 11 residues from the cysteine to the phenylalanine. CDR3 DNA only is kept here, 33 bases in frame from base 1. V and J are truncated by 7 bases and 0 bases respectively, leaving an intervening sequence of 5 bases. The CDR1 and CDR2 encoded by the germline V gene (reference sequence) are DFQATT and SNEGSKA. The sample consisted of CD4+ or CD8+ T cells sorted from blood, taken in a trial of the OX40 agonist ivuxolimab. The TCR was taken from an adult with an advanced solid tumor such as melanoma, head and neck, liver or kidney cancer. Here the chain combines TRBV20-1 and TRBJ2-3, with no reliable assignment of the D segment. CDR3 protein: CSVRSTDTQYF. The bases read TGCAGTGTGAGAAGCACAGATACGCAGTATTTT.